This T cell receptor (beta chain) was sequenced in a study of CD8 T cells in Susac syndrome. General study points: Individuals included in the TCR sequencing and HLA analysis were acknowledged by the study to be relatively few in number.

Regarding this clonotype: Antigen specificity is unknown.

Reverse transcription of 0.5 to 1 ug RNA used random hexamers. Multiplex PCR with immunoSEQ amplified the TCR beta CDR3 across 54 Vbeta and 13 Jbeta. TCRdb re-called the immunoSEQ multiplex PCR reads through MiXCR, storing one row per CDR3 protein. Of about 120,000 distinct CDR3 sequences in the sample, nearly 95% are singletons; the top ten hold roughly 0.15%. V lost 3 bases and J lost 4; bases outside the gene matches: 6. The length of the CDR3 is 16 residues. Germline assignment: CDR1 SGHTA and CDR2 FQGTGA. CD8+ and CD4+ T cells from blood underwent TCR beta sequencing, which was carried out in a high-throughput format.

The sample taken for sequencing was CD4+ T cells from PBMCs. This rearrangement joins TRBV7-3 to TRBJ2-1, with 10 nucleotides matching TRBD1. This clonotype was obtained from a human donor in good health. CDR3 region: CASSFQTGGVYNEQFF. For the CDR3, the DNA is TGTGCCAGCAGCTTCCAGACAGGGGGCGTTTACAATGAGCAGTTCTTC.